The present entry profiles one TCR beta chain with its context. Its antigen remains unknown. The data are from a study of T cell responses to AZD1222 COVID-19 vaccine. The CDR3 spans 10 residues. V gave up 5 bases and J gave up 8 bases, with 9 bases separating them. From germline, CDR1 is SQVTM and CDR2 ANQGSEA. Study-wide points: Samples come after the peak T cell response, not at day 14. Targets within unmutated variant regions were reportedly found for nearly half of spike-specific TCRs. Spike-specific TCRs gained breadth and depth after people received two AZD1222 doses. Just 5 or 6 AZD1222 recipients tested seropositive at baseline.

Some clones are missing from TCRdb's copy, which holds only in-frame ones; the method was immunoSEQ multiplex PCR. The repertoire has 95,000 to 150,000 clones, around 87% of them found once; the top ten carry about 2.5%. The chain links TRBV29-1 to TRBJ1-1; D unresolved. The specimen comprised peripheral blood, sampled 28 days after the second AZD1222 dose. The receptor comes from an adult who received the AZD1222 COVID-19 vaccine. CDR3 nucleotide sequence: TGCAGCGTTTTAACGTCGGAAGCTTTCTTT. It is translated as CSVLTSEAFF.